The clone carrying this T cell receptor beta chain occurred many times. Its antigen is not identified. This specimen belongs to a study of regulatory T cells in long-lasting Graves disease. Trimming removed 3 bases from V and 8 bases from J; junction bases left unmatched: 13. The CDR3 is 17 residues long. Germline CDR1 KGHDR, CDR2 SFDVKD. Findings and caveats of the study: Relative to newly diagnosed Graves' patients, persistent ones had lower TCR diversity.

As for time point: newly diagnosed GD, antithyroid drugs for less than 3 months. The authors made the TCR library using RNA they extracted from PBMCs. The patients included were those that came from an endocrinology department in Xi'an, China. A volume of approximately 8.4 milliliters of peripheral blood was collected in EDTA tubes. CDR3 regions were amplified by Arm-PCR using iRepertoire HTBI primers to build TCR beta libraries. TCRdb itself ran the multiplex PCR reads through MiXCR, one entry per CDR3 protein. The data show over 200,000 distinct CDR3 sequences, around 16% seen once. Here the sequenced sample was peripheral blood mononuclear cells (PBMCs), taken at new diagnosis, from a patient treated with antithyroid drugs. The source is a female donor with Graves disease. The rearrangement joins TRBV24-1 to TRBJ2-1; 9 positions agree with TRBD1. The CDR3 protein is CATSDATGTGYRDEQFF. The CDR3, as DNA: TGTGCCACCAGTGATGCGACCGGGACAGGGTATAGGGATGAGCAGTTCTTC.